One sample yielded the 10 T cell receptor beta chains listed below, sequenced in a study of PD-1 blockade in classical Hodgkin lymphoma. Data came from immunoSEQ multiplex PCR; TCRdb stores just in-frame clones and leaves some out. The sample includes tens of thousands of clones, around 89% of them seen just once. In every patient, relapse followed autologous stem cell transplantation, while exposure to brentuximab vedotin differed. The source material was peripheral blood mononuclear cells (PBMCs), sampled before the second cycle of nivolumab. These receptors were obtained from a human donor with classical Hodgkin lymphoma.

The rearrangement joins TRBV5-1 to TRBJ2-7; the match to TRBD2 covers 15 bases. Germline V gene lookup returns CDR1 SGHRS and CDR2 YFSETQ. This CDR3 contains 18 residues. The ends lost 4 bases at V and 3 bases at J; junction bases unmatched: 11. CDR3 sequence (DNA): TGCGCCAGCAGCGCGGGGACTAGCGGGGGGTCAGGAATCTACGAGCAGTACTTC. It codes for CASSAGTSGGSGIYEQYF.

The V and J genes are TRBV7-8 and TRBJ1-5; no definite D call. Looked up from germline, CDR1 is SGHVS and CDR2 is FQNEAQ. The CDR3 has 13 residues. V was trimmed by 1 base and J by 3 bases, leaving 4 bases between them. The CDR3 nucleotides read TGTGCCAGCAGCTTAGGCATCAATCAGCCCCAGCATTTT. Its protein product is CASSLGINQPQHF.

The V and J genes are TRBV7-9 and TRBJ2-3; D is ambiguous. The V end was cut by 5 bases, the J end by 4 bases, with 16 bases between. Germline-derived CDR1 and CDR2 are SEHNR and FQNEAQ (reference sequence). The CDR3 has 15 residues. The CDR3 spells CASSHGPLWADTQYF. The CDR3 DNA reads TGTGCCAGCAGCCACGGGCCCCTTTGGGCAGATACGCAGTATTTT.

J is TRBJ1-2 and V is TRBV5-1, with D unresolved. The CDR3 covers 14 residues. Trimming pared 0 bases from V and 2 bases from J, leaving 8 bases between. Germline V CDR1 and CDR2: SGHRS, YFSETQ. CDR3 loop: CASSLDTKNYGYTF. The CDR3 DNA is TGCGCCAGCAGCTTGGACACAAAGAACTATGGCTACACCTTC.

The J gene is TRBJ1-4, the V gene TRBV30; perhaps TRBD1 as D (6 bases). V was cut by 2 bases and J by 4 bases, with 14 bases left in between. Per germline, CDR1 GTSNPN and CDR2 SVGIG (reference sequence). The CDR3 has 15 residues. CDR3 nucleotide sequence: TGTGCCTGGAGTACCGGGGGCGGGGGTAATGAAAAACTGTTTTTT. It codes for CAWSTGGGGNEKLFF.

The chain carries TRBV7-9 and TRBJ2-3; D is perhaps TRBD1 (8 bases). The germline V and J ends were trimmed by 2 bases and 4 bases, with 10 bases remaining between them. The CDR3 is 14 residues long. Germline V gene sequence: CDR1 SEHNR, CDR2 FQNEAQ (reference sequence). Here the CDR3 reads CASSLTGGADTQYF. CDR3 nucleotide sequence: TGTGCCAGCAGCTTAACAGGGGGGGCAGATACGCAGTATTTT.

The chain combines TRBV28 with TRBJ1-2, with TRBD1 as a possible D gene (5 bases). The CDR3 has 12 amino acids. Germline V gives CDR1 MDHEN, CDR2 SYDVKM. V dropped 1 base and J dropped 11 bases, with 11 bases sitting between them. This chain's CDR3 is CASSLSGTEYTF. The CDR3 DNA sequence: TGTGCCAGCAGTTTATCGGGGACCGAGTACACCTTC.

The chain is built from TRBV5-1 and TRBJ2-3; weak D call: TRBD2 (6 bases). The CDR3 extends over 15 amino acids. Trimming cost V 3 bases and J 0 bases, with 11 bases left between them. Germline V gives CDR1 SGHRS, CDR2 YFSETQ. In DNA form, the CDR3 reads TGCGCCAGCAGCTCCGTAGCGGCTAGCACAGATACGCAGTATTTT. Translation gives CASSSVAASTDTQYF. Filled out from reference TRBV5-1 and TRBJ2-3, the complete variable domain reads KAGVTQTPRYLIKTRGQQVTLSCSPISGHRSVSWYQQTPGQGLQFLFEYFSETQRNKGNFPGRFSGRQFSNSRSEMNVSTLELGDSALYLCASSSVAASTDTQYFGPGTRLTVL.

This chain uses TRBV6-5 with TRBJ1-5; D gene ambiguous. Germline assignment: CDR1 MNHEY and CDR2 SVGAGI. This CDR3 has 13 amino acids. Trimming took off 5 bases at V and 13 bases at J, with 18 bases between the two ends. CDR3 sequence reads: CASSTPSAPGQHF. Here the CDR3 DNA reads TGTGCCAGCAGTACCCCCTCCGCCCCGGGGCAGCATTTT.

The chain carries TRBV5-1 and TRBJ1-1; D uncertain. Germline-derived CDR1 and CDR2 are SGHRS and YFSETQ. The CDR3 length is 15 residues. With 0 bases removed from V and 1 base from J, the gap between germline ends came to 10 bases. The CDR3 DNA is TGCGCCAGCAGCTTGGCGGGGAGAGGGAACACTGAAGCTTTCTTT. This codes for CASSLAGRGNTEAFF.